This entry is about one T cell receptor (beta chain). Possible read error: a much larger clone is one base away. The sample originates from a study of molecular identifiers for immune sequencing clone quantification. Naive CD8 T cells were FACS-sorted by CD8+CD4-CCR7+CD45RA+ markers. Bulk TCR library preparation followed previously described methods with listed TCR primers. One entry per CDR3 protein, called by TCRdb with MiXCR from the PCR reads. Of over 600,000 distinct CDR3 sequences in the sample, approximately 20% were seen once. This CDR3 has 15 residues. The germline CDR1 and CDR2 sequences are SEHNR and FQNEAQ (reference sequence).

The sample was naive CD8+ T cells from blood, with Jurkat cell RNA spiked in. Specified subset: FACS-sorted CD8+CD4-CCR7+CD45RA+ naive T cells. The TCR comes from a human donor in good health. Some libraries in this study had Jurkat cell RNA spiked in. The chain employs TRBV7-9 and TRBJ1-4; 8 bases match TRBD1. The CDR3 DNA reads as TGTGCCAGCAGCCCCGAGGGACAGGATAATGAAAAACTGCTTTTT. Translation gives CASSPEGQDNEKLLF.